This TCR beta chain derives from a study of blood T cell repertoires in COVID-19. Germline V gene lookup returns CDR1 SGHTA and CDR2 FQGNSA. This CDR3 contains 18 residues. V dropped 0 bases and J dropped 3; count of bases not matched to a gene: 6. Individuals aged roughly 18 to 100 years were recruited from fewer than 25 US areas. Methods used by the authors: Amplified reference gene primers provided the basis for estimating nucleated cell counts. Libraries were prepared by immunoSEQ multiplex PCR; TCRdb keeps only in-frame clonotypes and omits some of them. For V, J and clone size, that table is used; D and trimming come from the DNA. This table has some 250,000 clones, about 80% appearing once.

This sequence originates from a man aged 40-49 years who had recovered from COVID-19. Material: PBMCs or T cells enriched from blood (not recorded which). The chain couples TRBV7-2 to TRBJ2-1; TRBD2 agrees at 12 bases. CDR3 sequence (DNA): TGTGCCAGCAGCTTAGCACCCCTAGCGGGGGGGCACTACAATGAGCAGTTCTTC. Translating it yields CASSLAPLAGGHYNEQFF. The complete variable domain, with remaining parts taken from reference TRBV7-2 and TRBJ2-1, reads GAGVSQSPSNKVTEKGKDVELRCDPISGHTALYWYRQSLGQGLEFLIYFQGNSAPDKSGLPSDRFSAERTGGSVSTLTIQRTQQEDSAVYLCASSLAPLAGGHYNEQFFGPGTRLTVL.